This T cell receptor (beta chain) comes out of a study of identical twins. TCRdb re-derived calls from the 5' RACE reads in MiXCR, one entry per CDR3 protein. The top ten clones hold under 6.5% of a sample with 200,000 to 300,000 distinct CDR3 sequences, approximately 7.9% of them seen once. There are a few counts of this clonotype. All donors were healthy, and all were Caucasian. With 6 bases removed from V and 5 bases from J, the gap between germline ends came to 22 bases. This CDR3 comprises 16 residues. The germline V gene encodes CDR1 MNHEY and CDR2 SVGEGT. These data were also filed under a second study, of yellow fever vaccine responses in identical twins.

The specimen sequenced was CD8+ T cells sorted from blood. The J gene is TRBJ2-5, the V gene TRBV6-2 or TRBV6-3, with a possible D match to TRBD2 (7 bases). The source is a woman under 30 in good health. Here the CDR3 DNA reads TGTGCCAGCAGCGGCCCGAGGGGGGGCCAGGCGGAGACCCAGTACTTC. It is translated as CASSGPRGGQAETQYF.